This T cell receptor beta chain was captured by sequencing in a study of blood T cell repertoires in COVID-19. Sequencing used immunoSEQ multiplex PCR; TCRdb keeps in-frame clones, though not all of them. This sample has 100,000 to 150,000 clones, with about 90% found just once. One Seattle source followed patients from active infection through their disease course. CDR3 length: 12 amino acids. CDR1 and CDR2 from the germline V gene are LGHDT and YNNKEL (reference sequence). Trimming took 4 bases from V and 1 from J, leaving 4 bases between them. This sequence was found in a middle-aged man with COVID-19, enrolled during active disease. The rearrangement joins TRBV3-1 (or the pseudogene TRBV3-2) to TRBJ2-5; D remains ambiguous. Specimen: peripheral blood. In nucleotides, the CDR3 is TGTGCCAGCAGCCGCGGCCAAGAGACCCAGTACTTC. This encodes CASSRGQETQYF.